This TCR beta chain was captured by sequencing in a study of shared T cell receptors in the human thymus. Using immunoSEQ multiplex PCR, the repertoire was profiled, and TCRdb retains in-frame clones only, with some absent. The repertoire includes 600,000 to 900,000 clones, approximately 83% of them detected once, and more than 0.008% sits in the top ten. The CDR3 is 15 residues long. V was trimmed by 0 bases and J by 4 bases, leaving 12 bases between them. Germline values: CDR1 LGHNA, CDR2 YSLEER. This sample also belongs to another study, concerning human thymus T cells.

The rearrangement links TRBV4-3 to TRBJ1-1; D not resolved. The sequence came from a girl under three years old with a congenital heart defect. The sample consisted of thymocytes. CDR3 amino acids: CASSQDLDEGTEAFF. CDR3 nucleotide sequence: TGCGCCAGCAGCCAAGATCTGGATGAGGGCACTGAAGCTTTCTTT.